These 8 T cell receptor beta chains were sequenced from one sample in a study of CD8 T cells in ankylosing spondylitis. Study-wide findings and caveats: A TCR beta motif of under ten highly homologous variants appeared characteristic of ankylosing spondylitis blood.

What these receptors recognize is not known. One entry per CDR3 protein results from TCRdb running MiXCR on the 5' RACE reads. The sample yields about 800,000 distinct CDR3 sequences, about an eighth seen once. The sequencing sample was made of blood, either unsorted or a sorted T cell fraction (not recorded which). Receptors originate from a male donor with ankylosing spondylitis.

This clonotype turned up a few times. This chain connects TRBV6-5 to TRBJ2-7; D assignment may be TRBD1 or TRBD2 (5 bases each). The V end lost 4 bases, the J end lost 0 bases, and 19 bases lay between the germline ends. This CDR3 spans 17 amino acids. Germline loops: CDR1 MNHEY, CDR2 SVGAGI. The DNA for the CDR3 is TGTGCCAGCAGTTCCCGTGTGGGGACGGGGTACTCCTACGAGCAGTACTTC. It is translated as CASSSRVGTGYSYEQYF.

This clonotype was seen only a few times. V is TRBV10-3 and J is TRBJ2-2; perhaps TRBD2 as D (5 bases). Germline V gives CDR1 ENHRY, CDR2 SYGVKD. With 11 bases removed from V and 4 bases from J, the gap between germline ends came to 26 bases. The CDR3 loop spans 17 amino acids. The CDR3 DNA sequence: TGTGCCGTACATCCTGGTCGGGATAGACACCGCACCGGGGAGCTGTTTTTT. This sequence encodes CAVHPGRDRHRTGELFF.

This chain joins TRBV20-1 and TRBJ2-6, with D uncertain. Germline CDR1 DFQATT, CDR2 SNEGSKA (reference sequence). Trimming took off 7 bases at V and 0 bases at J, with 7 bases between the two ends. The CDR3 has 13 amino acids. The CDR3 bases are TGCAGTGGGTTTAACTCTGGGGCCAACGTCCTGACTTTC. Its translation is CSGFNSGANVLTF.

This clonotype has just a few counts. This sequence joins TRBV2 and TRBJ2-5; perhaps TRBD2 as D (5 bases). Trimming took 8 bases from V and 10 from J, leaving 20 bases between them. Germline V gene data show CDR1 as SNHLY and CDR2 as FYNNEI. The CDR3 consists of 13 residues. The CDR3 here is CASGPSMTGYQYF. CDR3 coding DNA: TGTGCCAGCGGACCTAGTATGACGGGGTACCAGTACTTC.

The table lists this clonotype with many counts. The chain carries TRBV28 and TRBJ2-7; 9 nucleotides line up with TRBD1. The germline gives CDR1 MDHEN, CDR2 SYDVKM. The CDR3 runs to 14 residues. The V segment lost 8 bases and the J segment 2 bases; nucleotides outside the gene matches: 7. CDR3 protein: CASLETGGTYEQYF. CDR3 DNA sequence: TGTGCCAGCCTAGAGACAGGGGGGACCTACGAGCAGTACTTC.

The V gene is TRBV20-1, the J gene TRBJ1-5; D is unresolved. Germline CDR1 and CDR2: DFQATT and SNEGSKA (reference sequence). The CDR3 spans 13 residues. V was cut by 5 bases and J by 9 bases, with 17 bases left in between. CDR3 amino acids: CSAVWRPRRPQHF. The CDR3, as DNA: TGCAGTGCTGTCTGGCGCCCCCGACGGCCCCAGCATTTT.

The table lists this clonotype with many counts. The J gene is TRBJ2-3, the V gene TRBV29-1; perhaps TRBD2 as D (5 bases). Germline-derived CDR1 and CDR2 are SQVTM and ANQGSEA. With 5 bases removed from V and 1 base from J, the gap between germline ends came to 10 bases. The CDR3 spans 13 residues. For the CDR3, the DNA is TGCAGCGTTTTATCGCGGGGCACAGATACGCAGTATTTT. It is translated as CSVLSRGTDTQYF.

The J gene is TRBJ2-4, the V gene TRBV14; 8 bases fit TRBD1. V lost 1 base to trimming and J lost 0 bases; unmatched junction nucleotides: 2. Germline V gene data show CDR1 as SGHDN and CDR2 as FVKESK. This CDR3 has 16 residues. The CDR3 loop is CASSQGTGKAKNIQYF. CDR3 bases: TGTGCCAGCAGCCAAGGGACAGGGAAAGCCAAAAACATTCAGTACTTC.